The 30 T cell receptor beta chains reported below all come from one sample, sequenced in a study of early T cells in non-severe SARS-CoV-2 infection. TCRdb called the 5' RACE reads again in MiXCR, with one record for every CDR3 protein. The sample has 70,000 to 85,000 distinct CDR3 sequences, 9% to 13% seen once; the top ten hold under 3%. The specimen sequenced was whole blood. The origin of the receptors is an adult who was a healthcare worker with PCR-confirmed SARS-CoV-2 infection or an uninfected control (not recorded which).

The sample holds a few counts of this clonotype. The V call is TRBV4-2, the J call TRBJ2-3; D gene unclear. The CDR3 runs 14 residues. The germline V gene encodes CDR1 LGHNA and CDR2 YNFKEQ. V was clipped by 0 bases and J by 2 bases, with 6 bases between them. The CDR3 region is CASSQEANTDTQYF. In DNA, the CDR3 is TGTGCCAGCAGCCAAGAGGCGAACACAGATACGCAGTATTTT.

This clonotype was picked up many times. The chain carries TRBV24-1 and TRBJ1-5, with TRBD1 matching 8 bases. The junction had 3 bases not matched to a gene; V was cut back by 3 bases and J by 0 bases. From germline, CDR1 is KGHDR and CDR2 SFDVKD. The CDR3 has 16 residues. CDR3 in DNA: TGTGCCACCAGTGATCAACAGGGGGGTAGCAATCAGCCCCAGCATTTT. Amino acid sequence: CATSDQQGGSNQPQHF.

This clonotype was seen a handful of times. This chain links TRBV6-5 with TRBJ2-3, with 9 bases identical to TRBD1. The CDR3 is 15 residues long. Trimming at V came to 5 bases and at J to 2 bases, leaving 5 bases not matched to a gene. Per germline, CDR1 MNHEY and CDR2 SVGAGI. CDR3 region: CASSPGTGTTDTQYF. CDR3 coding DNA: TGTGCCAGCAGTCCCGGGACAGGGACCACAGATACGCAGTATTTT.

V and J are TRBV7-2 and TRBJ2-3; weak D call: TRBD2 (5 bases). From germline, CDR1 is SGHTA and CDR2 FQGNSA. V was trimmed by 3 bases and J by 0 bases, leaving 16 bases between them. The CDR3 is 17 amino acids. The CDR3 spells CASSFSQLVTSTDTQYF. CDR3 bases: TGTGCCAGCAGCTTCTCGCAACTAGTGACTAGCACAGATACGCAGTATTTT.

This clonotype turned up a few times. J is TRBJ2-3 and V is TRBV7-3; D is undetermined. Germline-derived CDR1 and CDR2 are SGHTA and FQGTGA. The CDR3 is 15 residues long. Trimming left V 1 base short and J 1 base short, with 9 bases between. The CDR3 DNA follows: TGTGCCAGCAGCTTAAGTGGTGTTGGCACAGATACGCAGTATTTT. Its translation is CASSLSGVGTDTQYF.

This clonotype has at least ten counts. V usage is TRBV6-1 and J usage is TRBJ2-1; D not certain. The germline gives CDR1 MNHNS, CDR2 SASEGT. The V end lost 6 bases, the J end lost 6 bases, and 15 bases lay between the germline ends. This CDR3 has 14 amino acids. The chain's CDR3 is CASRSISYLNEQFF. DNA for the CDR3: TGTGCCAGCAGATCGATCTCGTATCTCAATGAGCAGTTCTTC.

The chain uses TRBV2 and TRBJ2-3; no clear D. This CDR3 contains 12 residues. Germline assignment: CDR1 SNHLY and CDR2 FYNNEI. V lost 6 bases and J lost 9, with 13 bases in between. CDR3 amino acids: CASRPYGNTQYF. In nucleotides, the CDR3 is TGTGCCAGCAGGCCCTATGGGAACACGCAGTATTTT.

This clonotype was counted between two and nine times. V usage is TRBV11-2 and J usage is TRBJ2-1; a weak D match, TRBD2 (5 bases). This CDR3 contains 17 residues. Trimming removed 4 bases from V and 6 bases from J, with 22 bases in between. Germline V gene sequence: CDR1 SGHAT, CDR2 FQNNGV. CDR3 loop: CASSSNRDLKVINEQFF. Written as DNA, the CDR3 is TGTGCCAGCAGCTCGAACCGGGATCTAAAAGTGATCAATGAGCAGTTCTTC.

The V gene is TRBV19, the J gene TRBJ2-1; 7 bases match TRBD2. The V gene end was trimmed by 3 bases and the J gene end by 0 bases; junction bases not matched to a gene: 8. Per the germline V gene, CDR1 is LNHDA and CDR2 is SQIVND (reference sequence). CDR3 size: 17 residues. The CDR3 reads CASSITAGDTSYNEQFF. As DNA, the CDR3 is TGTGCCAGTAGTATTACGGCGGGAGATACCTCCTACAATGAGCAGTTCTTC. The entire variable domain, with the rest obtained from reference TRBV19 and TRBJ2-1, is as follows: DGGITQSPKYLFRKEGQNVTLSCEQNLNHDAMYWYRQDPGQGLRLIYYSQIVNDFQKGDIAEGYSVSREKKESFPLTVTSAQKNPTAFYLCASSITAGDTSYNEQFFGPGTRLTVL.

This chain connects TRBV20-1 to TRBJ2-7, with 8 nucleotides matching TRBD2. The germline V gene has CDR1 DFQATT and CDR2 SNEGSKA (reference sequence). V lost 4 bases and J lost 2; bases outside the gene matches: 10. This CDR3 has 15 amino acids. The CDR3 bases are TGCAGTGCTAACGCGGGGGGAGACAGACCCTACGAGCAGTACTTC. Translating gives CSANAGGDRPYEQYF.

This clonotype has more than one count but fewer than ten. The gene calls are TRBV2 and TRBJ2-3; D ambiguous. This CDR3 has 12 residues. V gave up 7 bases and J gave up 4 bases, with 9 bases separating them. In germline, CDR1 is SNHLY, CDR2 FYNNEI. Here the CDR3 DNA reads TGTGCCAGCACCAACTTAGCAGATACGCAGTATTTT. Translation: CASTNLADTQYF.

This sequence joins TRBV12-3 or TRBV12-4 and TRBJ2-1, with D tentatively TRBD2 (5 bases). The CDR3 extends over 17 amino acids. Trimming shortened V by 7 bases and J by 1 base, and 20 bases separated the two germline ends. In DNA form, the CDR3 reads TGTGCCAGCACGCCTCATAAGCGGATACGGTCCTACAATGAGCAGTTCTTC. This encodes CASTPHKRIRSYNEQFF.

The rearrangement joins TRBV9 to TRBJ2-3; 8 nucleotides agree with TRBD2. The V gene end was trimmed by 7 bases and the J gene end by 2 bases; junction bases not matched to a gene: 9. The CDR3 has 15 residues. Germline V gene sequence: CDR1 SGDLS, CDR2 YYNGEE. For the CDR3, the DNA is TGTGCCAGCTCGTTAGCGGGATCTTCCACAGATACGCAGTATTTT. Its translation: CASSLAGSSTDTQYF.

In this sample, this clonotype turned up a few times. The chain couples TRBV5-4 to TRBJ2-3, with D perhaps TRBD2 (6 bases). The CDR3 spans 15 residues. Trimming took off 4 bases at V and 1 base at J, with 13 bases between the two ends. Germline CDR1 and CDR2: SGHNT and YYREEE (reference sequence). Here the CDR3 DNA reads TGTGCCAGCAGCCCGACAAGGAGGGGCACAGATACGCAGTATTTT. Its translation: CASSPTRRGTDTQYF. The full variable domain, in which reference TRBV5-4 and TRBJ2-3 provide the parts outside the CDR3, is ETGVTQSPTHLIKTRGQQVTLRCSSQSGHNTVSWYQQALGQGPQFIFQYYREEENGRGNFPPRFSGLQFPNYSSELNVNALELDDSALYLCASSPTRRGTDTQYFGPGTRLTVL.

This clonotype was detected many times. V and J are TRBV5-1 and TRBJ2-6; 7 positions agree with TRBD1. The CDR3 loop spans 15 amino acids. J was trimmed by 5 bases and V by 1 base; bases with no gene match: 3. Germline V lookup: CDR1 SGHRS, CDR2 YFSETQ. CDR3 region: CASSLTGERANVLTF. DNA for the CDR3: TGCGCCAGCAGCTTGACAGGGGAGAGGGCCAACGTCCTGACTTTC.

This clonotype occurred many times. The chain uses TRBV29-1 and TRBJ2-1; tentatively, D is TRBD1 (6 bases). Trimming left V 7 bases short and J 13 bases short, with 14 bases between. CDR1 SQVTM and CDR2 ANQGSEA come from the germline V gene. This CDR3 spans 10 amino acids. CDR3 in amino acids: CSADSGVQFF. As DNA, the CDR3 is TGCAGCGCGGACAGCGGTGTACAGTTCTTC.

This clonotype was counted ten times or more. The CDR3 here is CASSQSLDSQETQYF. The DNA for the CDR3 is TGTGCCAGCAGCCAGAGCTTGGACAGTCAAGAGACCCAGTACTTC. The chain carries TRBV7-2 and TRBJ2-5; the D gene is possibly TRBD1 (6 bases). V was pared by 5 bases and J by 2 bases, with 15 bases between. CDR3 length: 15 residues. Germline V gene lookup returns CDR1 SGHTA and CDR2 FQGNSA.

V usage is TRBV10-3 and J usage is TRBJ2-3, with TRBD1 identical over 7 bases. The CDR3 consists of 15 residues. The V segment lost 7 bases and the J segment 3 bases; nucleotides outside the gene matches: 10. The germline V gene encodes CDR1 ENHRY and CDR2 SYGVKD. The CDR3 DNA reads TGTGCCATCACCCTCGACAGGGAGAGTACAGATACGCAGTATTTT. Its translation: CAITLDRESTDTQYF.

Points on this clonotype: A much larger clone sits a single nucleotide away, making a read error possible. It is likely a read error, because the conserved phenylalanine at the end of the CDR3 is missing. The V call is TRBV24-1, the J call TRBJ2-1, with D unclear. Trimming removed 1 base at V and 4 bases at J, with 13 bases between. The CDR3 has 16 residues. Germline V lookup: CDR1 KGHDR, CDR2 SFDVKD. CDR3: CATSDFGAVGYNEQFL. As DNA, the CDR3 is TGTGCCACCAGTGATTTCGGTGCTGTTGGGTACAATGAGCAGTTCCTC.

The rearrangement links TRBV19 to TRBJ2-3; D could derive from TRBD1 or TRBD2 (5 bases each). The CDR3 sequence is 16 residues long. From germline, CDR1 is LNHDA and CDR2 SQIVND (reference sequence). V gave up 4 bases and J gave up 3 bases, with 17 bases separating them. In DNA, the CDR3 is TGTGCCAGTAGTACTAAAGCTTGGGACGGAACAGATACGCAGTATTTT. The encoded protein is CASSTKAWDGTDTQYF.

This clonotype has more than one count but fewer than ten. The chain recombines TRBV11-3 with TRBJ1-5; no reliable D call. The CDR3 is 14 amino acids. Germline CDR1 and CDR2: SGHNT and YENEEA. Trimming took off 5 bases at V and 4 bases at J, with 12 bases between the two ends. The CDR3 sequence is CASSPAGENQPQHF. The CDR3 bases are TGTGCCAGCAGCCCAGCCGGGGAAAATCAGCCCCAGCATTTT.

This clonotype was detected ten times or more. This chain links TRBV28 with TRBJ2-1, with D unclear. CDR3 length: 11 amino acids. Trimming left V 4 bases short and J 8 bases short, with 6 bases between. Germline assignment: CDR1 MDHEN and CDR2 SYDVKM. CDR3 region: CASSSLDEQFF. The DNA of the CDR3 is TGTGCCAGCAGTTCCCTAGATGAGCAGTTCTTC.

This clonotype occurred a few times. The chain carries TRBV21-1 and TRBJ2-3; the listed D gene, TRBD1, was not tested against the DNA. TRBV21-1 is shown as a pseudogene. The length of the CDR3 is 16 residues. The CDR3 reads CASSSQTGDTTDTQYF. Written as DNA, the CDR3 is TGTGCCAGCAGCAGTCAAACAGGGGATACTACAGATACGCAGTATTTT.

This clonotype occurred a few times. This chain uses TRBV29-1 with TRBJ2-7; D is perhaps TRBD1 (6 bases). The CDR3 runs to 14 residues. Germline CDR1 is SQVTM and CDR2 is ANQGSEA. The V gene lost 6 bases and the J gene lost 0 bases, with 15 bases spanning the gap. Here the CDR3 reads CSVSKDSSSYEQYF. For the CDR3, the DNA is TGCAGCGTGAGTAAGGACAGCAGCTCCTACGAGCAGTACTTC.

This clonotype came up many times. The chain combines TRBV3-1 with TRBJ1-6; D unresolved. Germline CDR1 reads LGHDT; CDR2 reads YNNKEL (reference sequence). Trimming removed 5 bases at V and 10 bases at J, with 12 bases between. The CDR3 is 13 amino acids. CDR3 sequence: CASSSATGSPLHF. The CDR3 DNA follows: TGTGCCAGCAGCTCTGCGACCGGATCACCCCTCCACTTT.

This clonotype has ten or more counts. The gene calls are TRBV10-3 and TRBJ2-3; D remains unclear. This CDR3 has 11 residues. CDR1 and CDR2 from the germline V gene are ENHRY and SYGVKD. Trimming left V 6 bases short and J 2 bases short, with 3 bases between. The DNA for the CDR3 is TGTGCCATCAGCAACACAGATACGCAGTATTTT. Protein: CAISNTDTQYF.

The V gene is TRBV4-1, the J gene TRBJ1-2; D remains ambiguous. Per germline, CDR1 MGHRA and CDR2 YSYEKL. This CDR3 has 14 amino acids. Trimming removed 0 bases from V and 1 base from J, with 6 bases in between. The CDR3 DNA follows: TGCGCCAGCAGCCAAGAGGCCAGTAACTATGGCTACACCTTC. This gives the protein CASSQEASNYGYTF.

V and J are TRBV11-3 and TRBJ1-6; 8 bases align to TRBD1. The V gene's germline CDR1 is SGHNT and CDR2 YENEEA. This CDR3 contains 16 residues. After removal of 4 bases from V and 8 bases from J, the junction contained 10 bases not matched to a gene. The CDR3 bases are TGTGCCAGCAGCTCGGGAACCGGGACAGGCGATTCACCCCTCCACTTT. This sequence encodes CASSSGTGTGDSPLHF.

This clonotype showed up many times. The chain uses TRBV12-3 or TRBV12-4 and TRBJ1-1; a possible D gene is TRBD1 (6 bases). The V gene lost 3 bases and the J gene lost 1 base, with 9 bases spanning the gap. This CDR3 is 14 amino acids long. The CDR3 coding sequence is TGTGCCAGCAGTTTGATACAGGGGAACACTGAAGCTTTCTTT. It encodes CASSLIQGNTEAFF.

The chain recombines TRBV12-3 or TRBV12-4 with TRBJ2-1; the match to TRBD2 covers 11 bases. There are 17 residues in the CDR3. The trim removed 4 bases at V and 8 bases at J, leaving 13 bases unmatched. This CDR3 is CASSSPTSGSNLDEQFF. CDR3 in DNA: TGTGCCAGCAGTTCTCCCACTAGCGGGAGTAATCTCGATGAGCAGTTCTTC.